One and the same sample provided the 14 T cell receptor beta chains below, sequenced in a study of blood T cell repertoires in COVID-19. Data came from immunoSEQ multiplex PCR; TCRdb stores just in-frame clones and leaves some out. This table has about 150,000 clones, more than 70% appearing once. Material: peripheral blood. These receptors were collected from a man in his late teens or twenties with active or convalescent COVID-19.

J is TRBJ2-3 and V is TRBV5-1; 10 bases are a match to TRBD1. Per the germline V gene, CDR1 is SGHRS and CDR2 is YFSETQ. The CDR3 runs 15 residues. V was clipped by 4 bases and J by 6 bases; unmatched bases: 8. The CDR3 spells CASSRTGTGDDTQYF. Written as DNA, the CDR3 is TGCGCCAGCAGCCGAACCGGGACAGGGGATGATACGCAGTATTTT.

In its sample, this clone was seen once. This sequence joins TRBV5-1 and TRBJ2-7; 14 bases fit TRBD2. Trimming took 3 bases from V and 2 from J; bases not matched to a gene: 4. The CDR3 extends over 16 amino acids. In germline, CDR1 is SGHRS, CDR2 YFSETQ. In DNA, the CDR3 is TGCGCCAGCAGCTGGGGGACTAGCGGGGGAGCCTACGAGCAGTACTTC. Amino acid sequence: CASSWGTSGGAYEQYF.

The V call is TRBV12-3 or TRBV12-4, the J call TRBJ1-3; no clear D gene. The V end was cut by 3 bases, the J end by 4 bases, with 7 bases between. There are 13 residues in the CDR3. The CDR3 is CASSLVQGNTIYF. The CDR3 DNA reads as TGTGCCAGCAGTTTGGTGCAGGGAAACACCATATATTTT.

V and J are TRBV5-1 and TRBJ2-2, with TRBD2 matching 9 bases. The CDR3 contains 18 residues. The V gene end was trimmed by 0 bases and the J gene end by 2 bases; junction bases not matched to a gene: 8. Germline loops: CDR1 SGHRS, CDR2 YFSETQ. The CDR3 loop is CASSLDPASGANTGELFF. Written as DNA, the CDR3 is TGCGCCAGCAGCTTGGACCCCGCTAGCGGGGCAAACACCGGGGAGCTGTTTTTT.

This sequence joins TRBV6-1 and TRBJ1-1, with TRBD1 as a possible D gene (6 bases). In germline, CDR1 is MNHNS, CDR2 SASEGT. The CDR3 runs 12 residues. Trimming removed 3 bases from V and 10 bases from J, with 12 bases in between. CDR3 amino acids: CASSDPGVGAFF. The CDR3, as DNA: TGTGCCAGCAGTGATCCAGGGGTGGGAGCTTTCTTT.

The chain is built from TRBV7-3 and TRBJ2-1; 8 bases match TRBD2. The CDR3 has 16 residues. The V gene's germline CDR1 is SGHTA and CDR2 FQGTGA. J was trimmed by 8 bases and V by 5 bases; bases with no gene match: 14. CDR3 in amino acids: CASSPHGLAVWDEQFF. The DNA of the CDR3 is TGTGCCAGCAGCCCCCACGGACTAGCTGTTTGGGATGAGCAGTTCTTC.

The chain links TRBV6-4 to TRBJ1-2, with a weak D call TRBD1 (6 bases). The CDR3 covers 14 residues. V was cut by 3 bases and J by 7 bases, with 15 bases left in between. Per germline, CDR1 MRHNA and CDR2 SNTAGT. The CDR3 here is CASSEIQGIGGYTF. DNA for the CDR3: TGTGCCAGCAGTGAAATACAGGGAATTGGTGGCTACACCTTC.

This clone was picked up one time. The V gene is TRBV12-3 or TRBV12-4, the J gene TRBJ1-6; D remains unclear. The V gene lost 3 bases and the J gene lost 11 bases, with 8 bases spanning the gap. The CDR3 length is 12 residues. The CDR3 DNA reads TGTGCCAGCAGTTTTGGGAGGCCACCCCTCCACTTT. Residues: CASSFGRPPLHF.

In its sample, this clone was seen many times. The rearrangement links TRBV5-5 to TRBJ1-2; 8 positions agree with TRBD1. The trim removed 3 bases at V and 8 bases at J, leaving 6 bases unmatched. Germline CDR1 SGHKS, CDR2 YYEKEE (reference sequence). This CDR3 is 13 amino acids long. The DNA for the CDR3 is TGTGCCAGCAGCTGGAGGACAGGGCGGGGCTACACCTTC. It yields the protein CASSWRTGRGYTF.

This chain connects TRBV2 to TRBJ2-3; the match to TRBD2 covers 8 bases. Germline values: CDR1 SNHLY, CDR2 FYNNEI. Trimming cost V 7 bases and J 4 bases; bases outside gene matches: 4. There are 13 residues in the CDR3. As DNA, the CDR3 is TGTGCCAGCATAAGCGGGGGTTCAGATACGCAGTATTTT. Translating gives CASISGGSDTQYF.

The genes are TRBV4-1 and TRBJ1-4; tentatively, D is TRBD1 (6 bases). The CDR3 is 16 residues long. V lost 3 bases to trimming and J lost 8 bases, with 19 bases between them. CDR1 is MGHRA, CDR2 YSYEKL, per germline. The CDR3 nucleotides are TGCGCCAGCAGCCACCCTCCACAGGGTTTGGTAGAAAAACTGTTTTTT. As protein: CASSHPPQGLVEKLFF.

Many counts were recorded for this clone. The V call is TRBV4-1, the J call TRBJ1-5, with TRBD1 identical over 9 bases. V lost 1 base to trimming and J lost 1 base; unmatched junction nucleotides: 11. The CDR3 sequence is 19 residues long. Germline V CDR1 and CDR2: MGHRA, YSYEKL. The chain's CDR3 is CASSQAGPTGGASNQPQHF. In nucleotides, the CDR3 is TGCGCCAGCAGCCAAGCAGGGCCCACAGGGGGCGCAAGCAATCAGCCCCAGCATTTT.

This sequence joins TRBV29-1 and TRBJ1-4, with a weak D call TRBD1 (6 bases). V was shortened by 5 bases and J by 8 bases, with 15 bases between the two germline ends. The CDR3 sequence is 13 residues long. Looked up from germline, CDR1 is SQVTM and CDR2 is ANQGSEA. The CDR3 spells CSVLTGGLEKLFF. The CDR3, as DNA: TGCAGCGTTCTGACAGGCGGGTTAGAAAAACTGTTTTTT. The variable domain in full, with the rest retrieved from reference TRBV29-1 and TRBJ1-4, is SAVISQKPSRDICQRGTSLTIQCQVDSQVTMMFWYRQQPGQSLTLIATANQGSEATYESGFVIDKFPISRPNLTFSTLTVSNMSPEDSSIYLCSVLTGGLEKLFFGSGTQLSVL.

The chain carries TRBV18 and TRBJ2-1, with 9 bases fitting TRBD1. The germline CDR1 and CDR2 sequences are KGHSH and LQKENI. V was clipped by 3 bases and J by 1 base; unmatched bases: 1. The CDR3 totals 15 residues. CDR3: CASSPGQGSYNEQFF. The CDR3 DNA is TGTGCCAGCTCACCGGGACAGGGTTCCTACAATGAGCAGTTCTTC.